This TCR beta chain originates from a study of regulatory T cells in long-lasting Graves disease. Time point described: persistent/refractory GD, antithyroid drugs over 5 years with positive TRAb. The authors made the TCR library using RNA they extracted from PBMCs. Arm-PCR of CDR3 regions and iRepertoire HTBI primers were the basis on which TCR beta libraries were built. Original data processing: Across all samples, roughly 62 TRBV segments and 14 TRBJ segments were identified. TCRdb re-called the multiplex PCR reads through MiXCR, storing one row per CDR3 protein. TCRdb's processing, not the authors', yielded these V and J calls. The sample gives around 500,000 distinct CDR3 sequences, 20% to 25% of which show up once; about 8.3% is in the top ten. This clonotype showed up many times. As yet, its antigen is unknown. Study results and limitations: Since the sample size was small, accuracy may have been reduced. Among persistent patients, a larger number of public clonotypes were shared (approximately 3,000) than among newly diagnosed patients (966). Persistent disease exhibited a predilection for TRBV28, TRBJ1-2 and TRBJ2-5.

Germline CDR1 is SGHRS and CDR2 is YFSETQ. Trimming left V 0 bases short and J 5 bases short, with 8 bases between. This CDR3 comprises 14 residues. The receptor was derived from a female donor with Graves disease. This chain connects TRBV5-1 to TRBJ2-2, with D unresolved. The sample here was peripheral blood mononuclear cells (PBMCs), taken when the disease was refractory, from a patient treated with antithyroid drugs. The CDR3 DNA reads TGCGCCAGCAGCTTGGCGGGCTTGACCGGGGAGCTGTTTTTT. Protein product: CASSLAGLTGELFF.